This T cell receptor (beta chain) emerged from a study of blood T cell repertoires in COVID-19. Turning to the study itself: Material from acute and convalescent COVID-19 was sourced from the United States, Italy and Spain.

Trimming took off 3 bases at V and 1 base at J, with 9 bases between the two ends. Per the germline V gene, CDR1 is SGHRS and CDR2 is YFSETQ. There are 14 residues in the CDR3. This clone showed up just a few times. This table comes from immunoSEQ multiplex PCR, and its TCRdb copy is limited to in-frame clones, with some not included. The sample holds 100,000 to 150,000 clones, around 80% seen once. Sequenced material: peripheral blood. The rearrangement uses TRBV5-1 and TRBJ2-3; D not resolved. This TCR was recovered from a man in his thirties or forties with COVID-19, enrolled during active disease. The CDR3 DNA reads as TGCGCCAGCAGCTCAATAGAGGGCACAGATACGCAGTATTTT. Protein sequence: CASSSIEGTDTQYF.